This T cell receptor beta chain was recorded in a study of blood T cell repertoires in COVID-19 (dated by TCRdb to 2018 to 2020). About the investigation overall: Collaborator samples came from the United States, Italy and Spain and covered acute and convalescent phases of COVID-19. The prospective study material was composed of cDNA or gDNA derived from T cells, B-cell-depleted T cells, or PBMCs. The dataset comprised deeply sampled blood TCRbeta repertoires from subjects exposed to, actively infected with, or recovered from COVID-19. A freely available public database, intended as a resource for researchers studying the immune response to SARS-CoV-2, is where the repertoires were released. The samples were drawn from the first 160 participants of the ongoing ImmuneRACE study and from 950 to 1,500 subjects provided by 6 global collaborators. Nearly every sample came with metadata listing a de-identified subject ID, COVID-19 status, age in years and sex. Where available, HLA class I and class II types were obtained from metadata supplied by the sample provider rather than from assay-based typing. On the study overall, not on this receptor specifically: The quantity of clinical and demographic metadata differed by source and by participant and was supplied without curation.

Via the germline V gene, CDR1 is SGHRS and CDR2 YFSETQ. Unmatched junction bases come to 4, with V trimmed by 7 bases and J by 4 bases. Including cysteine and phenylalanine, the CDR3 has 14 amino acids. The sequence is cut down to CDR3 DNA, 42 bases in frame from base 1. Comment on this clone: The target of this receptor is not known. Base qualities are missing; no much larger clone stands one base away.

The immunoSEQ Assay, a bias-controlled multiplex PCR, was used to amplify TCRbeta CDR3 regions from genomic DNA. The source study handled its data this way. Nucleated cell counts per sample were estimated from amplification of reference gene primers within the assay. Sequence reads were collapsed and filtered to measure the absolute abundance of every unique TCRbeta CDR3 rearrangement. For each sample, productive Simpson clonality was calculated by taking the square root of Simpson's diversity index across productive rearrangements. TCRdb re-hosts the immuneACCESS table, in-frame sequences only. Its copies lack some clones; in the studies checked, an unresolved V gene accounts for under half of them, and the cause for the rest is not known. V and J calls and clone size are given by that table; D and trimming were obtained from the DNA. The sample table holds some 230,000 clones, of which 86% were seen once. The top ten clonotypes cover 2.2% of the sample.

Samples from volunteer blood donors who had recovered from COVID-19 were contributed by a second Seattle source. Each collaborating institution followed its own protocols to collect whole blood in K2EDTA tubes. For TCRbeta analysis, collaborators shipped samples as frozen whole blood, isolated PBMCs, or DNA extracted from either of those sample types. This TCR came from a man aged 25-45 years who had recovered from COVID-19. The rearranged segments are TRBV5-1 and TRBJ2-1; 11 of the junction bases match TRBD1. Sequences were obtained from peripheral blood. The DNA reads TGCGCCAGCGGAGGACAGGGGGCTTACAATGAGCAGTTCTTC. The resulting protein is CASGGQGAYNEQFF. The CDR3, completed at both ends by the reference TRBV5-1 and TRBJ2-1 genes, gives the full variable domain KAGVTQTPRYLIKTRGQQVTLSCSPISGHRSVSWYQQTPGQGLQFLFEYFSETQRNKGNFPGRFSGRQFSNSRSEMNVSTLELGDSALYLCASGGQGAYNEQFFGPGTRLTVL.